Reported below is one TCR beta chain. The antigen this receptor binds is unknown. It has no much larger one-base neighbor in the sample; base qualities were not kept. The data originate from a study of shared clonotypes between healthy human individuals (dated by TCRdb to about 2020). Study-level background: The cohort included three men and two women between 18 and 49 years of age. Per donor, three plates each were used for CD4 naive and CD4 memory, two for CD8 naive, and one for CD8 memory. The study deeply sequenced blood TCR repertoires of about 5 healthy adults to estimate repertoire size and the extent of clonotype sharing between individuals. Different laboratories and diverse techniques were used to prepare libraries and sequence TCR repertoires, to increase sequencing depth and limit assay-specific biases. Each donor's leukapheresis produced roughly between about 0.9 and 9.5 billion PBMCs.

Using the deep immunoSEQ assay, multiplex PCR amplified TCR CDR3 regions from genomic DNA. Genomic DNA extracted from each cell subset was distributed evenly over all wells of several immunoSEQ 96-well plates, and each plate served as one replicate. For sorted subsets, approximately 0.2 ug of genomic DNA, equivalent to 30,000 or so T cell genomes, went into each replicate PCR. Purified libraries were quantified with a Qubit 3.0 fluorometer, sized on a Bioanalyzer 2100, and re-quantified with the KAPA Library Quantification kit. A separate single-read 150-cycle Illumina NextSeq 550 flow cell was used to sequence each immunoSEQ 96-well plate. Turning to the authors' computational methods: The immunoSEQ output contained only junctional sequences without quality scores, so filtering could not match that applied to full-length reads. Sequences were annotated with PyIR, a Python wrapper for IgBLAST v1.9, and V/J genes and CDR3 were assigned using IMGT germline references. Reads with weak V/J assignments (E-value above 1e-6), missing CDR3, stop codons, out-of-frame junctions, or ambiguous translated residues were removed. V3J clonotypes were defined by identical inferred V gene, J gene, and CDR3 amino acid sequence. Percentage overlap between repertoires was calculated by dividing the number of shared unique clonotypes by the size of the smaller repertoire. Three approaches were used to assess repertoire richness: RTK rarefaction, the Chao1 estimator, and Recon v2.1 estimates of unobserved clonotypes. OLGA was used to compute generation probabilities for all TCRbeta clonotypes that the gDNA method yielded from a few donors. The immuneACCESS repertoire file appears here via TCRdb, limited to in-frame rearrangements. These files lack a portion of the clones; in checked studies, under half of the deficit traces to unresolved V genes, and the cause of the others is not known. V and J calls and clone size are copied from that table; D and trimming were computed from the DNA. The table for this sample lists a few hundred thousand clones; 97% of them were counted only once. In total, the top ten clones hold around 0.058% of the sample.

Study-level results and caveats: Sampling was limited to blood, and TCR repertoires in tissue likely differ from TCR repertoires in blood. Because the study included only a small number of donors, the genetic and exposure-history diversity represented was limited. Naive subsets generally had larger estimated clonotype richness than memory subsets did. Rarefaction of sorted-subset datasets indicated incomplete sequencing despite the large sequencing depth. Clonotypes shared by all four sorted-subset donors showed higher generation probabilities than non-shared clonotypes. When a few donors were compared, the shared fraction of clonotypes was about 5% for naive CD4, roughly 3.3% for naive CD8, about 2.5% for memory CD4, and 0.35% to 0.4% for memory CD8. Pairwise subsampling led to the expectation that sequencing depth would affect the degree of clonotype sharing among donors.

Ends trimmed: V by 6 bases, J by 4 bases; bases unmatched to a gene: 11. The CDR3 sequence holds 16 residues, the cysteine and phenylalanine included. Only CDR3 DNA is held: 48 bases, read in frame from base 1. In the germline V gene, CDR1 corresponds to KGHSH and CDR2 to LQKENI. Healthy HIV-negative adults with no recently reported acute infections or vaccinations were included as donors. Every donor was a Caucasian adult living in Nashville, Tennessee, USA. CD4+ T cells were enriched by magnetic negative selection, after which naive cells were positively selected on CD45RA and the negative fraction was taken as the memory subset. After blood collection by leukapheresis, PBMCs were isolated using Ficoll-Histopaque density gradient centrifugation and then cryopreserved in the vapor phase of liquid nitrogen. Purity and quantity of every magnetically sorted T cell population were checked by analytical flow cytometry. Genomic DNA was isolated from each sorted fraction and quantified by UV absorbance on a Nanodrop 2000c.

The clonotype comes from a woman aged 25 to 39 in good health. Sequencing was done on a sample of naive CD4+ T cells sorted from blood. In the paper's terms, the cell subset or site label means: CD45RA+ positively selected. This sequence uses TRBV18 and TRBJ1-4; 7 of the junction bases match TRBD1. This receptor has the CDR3 CASSINEGADNEKLFF. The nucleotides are TGTGCCAGCTCTATCAACGAGGGGGCCGATAATGAAAAACTGTTTTTT.